Listed below are T cell receptor beta chains from one sample, sequenced in a study of T cells after yellow fever vaccination. TCRdb re-called the 5' RACE reads with MiXCR, one entry per CDR3 protein. The sample lists about 500,000 distinct CDR3 sequences; about a sixth were seen once. The source was PBMCs, collected roughly 5 days after the first yellow fever vaccination. Receptor source: a man aged 18-30 years who received the YFV17D yellow fever vaccine. Each CDR3 is given with its conserved first and last residue. The D gene is left open where the match is weak. Clone size is not always given. Where it is, it says once, few, many or a class for expanded clones.

len: 15; j_gene: TRBJ2-3; d_gene: TRBD2; v_gene: TRBV6-1; abundance: few; CDR3aa: CASSRSGVLTDTQYF; CDR3nt: TGTGCCAGCAGTCGTAGCGGGGTACTAACAGATACGCAGTATTTT
len: 15; j_gene: TRBJ1-3; d_gene: -; v_gene: TRBV9; abundance: -; CDR3aa: CTSSVSPGTGNTIYF; CDR3nt: TGTACCAGCAGCGTATCGCCGGGGACGGGAAACACCATATATTTT
len: 14; j_gene: TRBJ2-3; d_gene: -; v_gene: TRBV20-1; abundance: -; CDR3aa: CSARVGTSTDTQYF; CDR3nt: TGCAGTGCTAGAGTCGGGACTAGCACAGATACGCAGTATTTT
len: 14; j_gene: TRBJ2-7; d_gene: -; v_gene: TRBV9; abundance: few; CDR3aa: CASSVAQGPYEQYF; CDR3nt: TGTGCCAGCAGCGTAGCACAGGGACCATACGAGCAGTACTTC
len: 14; j_gene: TRBJ1-5; d_gene: -; v_gene: TRBV3-1; abundance: -; CDR3aa: CASSWGHSNQPQHF; CDR3nt: TGTGCCAGCAGCTGGGGACATAGCAATCAGCCCCAGCATTTT
len: 15; j_gene: TRBJ2-3; d_gene: -; v_gene: TRBV6-5; abundance: -; CDR3aa: CASSSNNRGTDTQYF; CDR3nt: TGTGCCAGCAGTTCCAATAACAGGGGCACAGATACGCAGTATTTT
len: 17; j_gene: TRBJ2-6; d_gene: TRBD1; v_gene: TRBV5-1; abundance: -; CDR3aa: CASSLDRGSAGANVLTF; CDR3nt: TGCGCCAGCAGCTTGGACAGGGGTTCGGCTGGGGCCAACGTCCTGACTTTC
len: 12; j_gene: TRBJ2-7; d_gene: -; v_gene: TRBV20-1; abundance: few; CDR3aa: CSVSTGSYEQYF; CDR3nt: TGCAGTGTTTCGACGGGGAGCTACGAGCAGTACTTC
len: 16; j_gene: TRBJ2-1; d_gene: TRBD2; v_gene: TRBV5-4; abundance: -; CDR3aa: CASRSAGGLPYNEQFF; CDR3nt: TGTGCCAGCAGATCGGCGGGGGGGCTTCCCTACAATGAGCAGTTCTTC
len: 14; j_gene: TRBJ1-2; d_gene: TRBD1; v_gene: TRBV2; abundance: -; CDR3aa: CASRGQGVSYGYTF; CDR3nt: TGTGCCAGCAGGGGACAGGGGGTTTCCTATGGCTACACCTTC
len: 14; j_gene: TRBJ2-7; d_gene: TRBD2; v_gene: TRBV12-3/TRBV12-4; abundance: -; CDR3aa: CASRSLAGQHEQYF; CDR3nt: TGTGCCAGCAGGTCCCTAGCGGGGCAACACGAGCAGTACTTC
len: 15; j_gene: TRBJ1-2; d_gene: -; v_gene: TRBV9; abundance: -; CDR3aa: CASSVTGSPYYGYTF; CDR3nt: TGTGCCAGCAGCGTTACCGGGTCTCCATACTATGGCTACACCTTC
len: 13; j_gene: TRBJ2-3; d_gene: -; v_gene: TRBV18; abundance: -; CDR3aa: CASSTSWGDTQYF; CDR3nt: TGTGCCAGCTCAACCTCCTGGGGAGATACGCAGTATTTT
len: 15; j_gene: TRBJ2-3; d_gene: -; v_gene: TRBV5-4; abundance: -; CDR3aa: CASSLGQMNTDTQYF; CDR3nt: TGTGCCAGCAGCTTGGGCCAGATGAACACAGATACGCAGTATTTT
len: 15; j_gene: TRBJ2-7; d_gene: -; v_gene: TRBV9; abundance: -; CDR3aa: CASSVGGASSYEQYF; CDR3nt: TGTGCCAGCAGCGTAGGAGGGGCTAGCTCCTACGAGCAGTACTTC
len: 15; j_gene: TRBJ1-1; d_gene: -; v_gene: TRBV4-1; abundance: few; CDR3aa: CASTTRLLMNTEAFF; CDR3nt: TGCGCCAGCACCACTAGACTCCTCATGAACACTGAAGCTTTCTTT